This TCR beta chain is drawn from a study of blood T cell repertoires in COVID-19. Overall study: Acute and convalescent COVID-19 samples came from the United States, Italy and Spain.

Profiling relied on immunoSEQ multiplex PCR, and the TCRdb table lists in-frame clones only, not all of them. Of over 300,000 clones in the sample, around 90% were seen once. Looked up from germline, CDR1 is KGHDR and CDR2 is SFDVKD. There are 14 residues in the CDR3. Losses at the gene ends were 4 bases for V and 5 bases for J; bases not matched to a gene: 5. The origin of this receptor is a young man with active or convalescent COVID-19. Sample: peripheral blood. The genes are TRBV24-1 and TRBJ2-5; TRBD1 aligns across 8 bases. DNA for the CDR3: TGTGCCACCAGTGAAAGGACAGGGAGTGAGACCCAGTACTTC. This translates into CATSERTGSETQYF.